Presented here are 20 T cell receptor beta chains from one specimen sequenced in a study of T cell responses to AZD1222 COVID-19 vaccine. Produced via immunoSEQ multiplex PCR; TCRdb's table is partial and in-frame only. The sample gives tens of thousands of clones, roughly 85% of which show up once; roughly 1.2% is in the top ten. The sample was peripheral blood, taken 28 days after the second AZD1222 dose. The receptors were gathered from an adult who received the AZD1222 COVID-19 vaccine.

The rearrangement uses TRBV5-1 and TRBJ2-2, with 8 bases aligning to TRBD1. V trimming: 4 bases; J trimming: 4 bases; junction bases outside the gene matches: 6. The CDR3 consists of 15 residues. Germline-derived CDR1 and CDR2 are SGHRS and YFSETQ. The CDR3 bases are TGCGCCAGCAGCCTATGGACAGGGCGCACCGGGGAGCTGTTTTTT. It translates to CASSLWTGRTGELFF.

The rearrangement joins TRBV7-3 to TRBJ1-1; a possible D gene is TRBD1 (5 bases). CDR3 length equals 15 residues. V dropped 5 bases and J dropped 7 bases, with 20 bases sitting between them. Germline CDR1 SGHTA, CDR2 FQGTGA. In DNA, the CDR3 is TGTGCCAGCAGCGCCCAAGGGCAGGGCCTTGATGAAGCTTTCTTT. Translating it yields CASSAQGQGLDEAFF. Looking up the rest from reference TRBV7-3 and TRBJ1-1 gives the full variable domain: GAGVSQTPSNKVTEKGKYVELRCDPISGHTALYWYRQSLGQGPEFLIYFQGTGAADDSGLPNDRFFAVRPEGSVSTLKIQRTERGDSAVYLCASSAQGQGLDEAFFGQGTRLTVV.

The gene calls are TRBV29-1 and TRBJ2-1; 11 positions agree with TRBD2. Germline V gives CDR1 SQVTM, CDR2 ANQGSEA. CDR3 size: 16 residues. With 6 bases clipped from V and 7 bases from J, the junction kept 14 bases outside the gene matches. CDR3 region: CSVKGTSGASGNEQFF. DNA of the CDR3: TGCAGCGTCAAAGGGACTAGCGGAGCCTCTGGGAATGAGCAGTTCTTC.

The chain recombines TRBV3-1 (or the pseudogene TRBV3-2) with TRBJ1-2; tentative D call: TRBD1 (5 bases). Per the germline V gene, CDR1 is LGHDT and CDR2 is YNNKEL (reference sequence). The germline V and J ends were trimmed by 2 bases and 6 bases, with 16 bases remaining between them. The CDR3 is 15 residues long. The CDR3, as DNA: TGTGCCAGCAGCCAACGCCGCGGGACTCCTAATGGCTACACCTTC. Translated, it gives CASSQRRGTPNGYTF.

The rearrangement uses TRBV2 and TRBJ2-7; 9 bases line up with TRBD1. The CDR3 length is 16 residues. The V gene end was trimmed by 4 bases and the J gene end by 1 base; junction bases not matched to a gene: 8. The germline gives CDR1 SNHLY, CDR2 FYNNEI. The chain's CDR3 is CASSGRRGQGSYEQYF. The DNA of the CDR3 is TGTGCCAGCAGTGGTCGTCGGGGACAGGGTTCCTACGAGCAGTACTTC.

The chain links TRBV7-9 to TRBJ2-1; D assignment may be TRBD1 or TRBD2 (5 bases each). CDR1 is SEHNR and CDR2 is FQNEAQ in the germline V gene (reference sequence). The CDR3 is 15 amino acids. The germline V and J ends were trimmed by 1 base and 7 bases, with 14 bases remaining between them. CDR3 in amino acids: CASSLVDGTDNEQFF. CDR3 DNA: TGTGCCAGCAGCTTAGTCGACGGGACGGATAATGAGCAGTTCTTC. The full variable domain, rest sourced from reference TRBV7-9 and TRBJ2-1, is DTGVSQNPRHKITKRGQNVTFRCDPISEHNRLYWYRQTLGQGPEFLTYFQNEAQLEKSRLLSDRFSAERPKGSFSTLEIQRTEQGDSAMYLCASSLVDGTDNEQFFGPGTRLTVL.

CDR3 residues: CASSTNSGSSYNEQFF. CDR3 bases: TGTGCCAGCAGCACCAATAGCGGGAGCTCCTACAATGAGCAGTTCTTC. The V gene is TRBV9, the J gene TRBJ2-1; TRBD2 agrees at 9 bases. J gave up 0 bases and V 4 bases, and 5 bases lay outside the gene matches. The CDR3 is made up of 16 amino acids. Germline V CDR1 and CDR2: SGDLS, YYNGEE.

The V call is TRBV6-2 or TRBV6-3, the J call TRBJ1-5; D unclear. The CDR3 totals 16 residues. The V end lost 4 bases, the J end lost 0 bases, and 13 bases lay between the germline ends. Germline loops: CDR1 MNHEY, CDR2 SVGEGT. The DNA of the CDR3 is TGTGCCAGCAGTTCACTGACACCTTATAGCAATCAGCCCCAGCATTTT. This translates into CASSSLTPYSNQPQHF.

This clone was seen once. This chain links TRBV9 with TRBJ1-2; the D is unclear. The CDR3 has 13 amino acids. CDR1 is SGDLS, CDR2 YYNGEE, per germline. The ends were cut back, 6 bases at V and 6 bases at J, with 15 bases in the middle. CDR3 in amino acids: CASTAMPPNGYTF. The CDR3 DNA is TGTGCCAGCACCGCAATGCCCCCCAATGGCTACACCTTC.

The chain carries TRBV4-1 and TRBJ2-3, with 13 bases that match TRBD2. CDR1 is MGHRA and CDR2 is YSYEKL in the germline V gene. The CDR3 is made up of 17 amino acids. Trimming at V came to 2 bases and at J to 4 bases, leaving 6 bases not matched to a gene. For the CDR3, the DNA is TGCGCCAGCAGCCAAAAACTAGCGGGAGGGCCCGCAGATACGCAGTATTTT. This gives the protein CASSQKLAGGPADTQYF.

J is TRBJ1-1 and V is TRBV9, with 7 bases that match TRBD1. CDR3 length: 15 amino acids. The germline CDR1 and CDR2 sequences are SGDLS and YYNGEE. Unmatched junction bases numbered 8, after V lost 3 bases and J lost 3 bases. The CDR3 DNA is TGTGCCAGCAGCGGGCCCCGACAGGGCTACACTGAAGCTTTCTTT. Its translation is CASSGPRQGYTEAFF.

The chain has TRBV9 and TRBJ2-2, with 10 bases lining up with TRBD2. The CDR3 has 15 residues. The junction had 3 bases not matched to a gene; V was cut back by 0 bases and J by 7 bases. Looked up from germline, CDR1 is SGDLS and CDR2 is YYNGEE. The CDR3 DNA follows: TGTGCCAGCAGCGTAGGAGCGGGAGGGAACGGGGAGCTGTTTTTT. Protein product: CASSVGAGGNGELFF.

The V call is TRBV19, the J call TRBJ1-2, with TRBD1 identical over 8 bases. Germline loops: CDR1 LNHDA, CDR2 SQIVND (reference sequence). The CDR3 sequence is 15 residues long. Trimming cost V 9 bases and J 4 bases; bases outside gene matches: 13. CDR3 sequence (DNA): TGTGCCAGCGCCGGGACAGGTGAATTGAGCTATGGCTACACCTTC. Its protein is CASAGTGELSYGYTF.

V gene TRBV5-1 combines with J gene TRBJ1-1; TRBD1 matches at 7 bases. The germline V gene has CDR1 SGHRS and CDR2 YFSETQ. Unmatched junction bases numbered 11, after V lost 5 bases and J lost 1 base. There are 16 residues in the CDR3. CDR3 region: CASRLPYRGGNTEAFF. In DNA form, the CDR3 reads TGCGCCAGCAGACTACCCTACAGGGGAGGGAACACTGAAGCTTTCTTT.

The J gene is TRBJ1-2, the V gene TRBV12-5, with D possibly matching TRBD1 (6 bases). The V gene's germline CDR1 is LGHNT and CDR2 FRNRAP. Trimming left V 5 bases short and J 8 bases short, with 9 bases between. The CDR3 consists of 11 residues. This CDR3 reads CASGPQGGYTF. Here the CDR3 DNA reads TGTGCTAGTGGTCCCCAGGGGGGCTACACCTTC. The variable domain in full, completed from reference TRBV12-5 and TRBJ1-2, reads DARVTQTPRHKVTEMGQEVTMRCQPILGHNTVFWYRQTMMQGLELLAYFRNRAPLDDSGMPKDRFSAEMPDATLATLKIQPSEPRDSAVYFCASGPQGGYTFGSGTRLTVV.

The chain is built from TRBV4-1 and TRBJ1-1; D ambiguous. From germline, CDR1 is MGHRA and CDR2 YSYEKL. This CDR3 is 15 amino acids long. The V and J ends lost 5 bases and 7 bases respectively, with 20 bases between them. CDR3 DNA: TGCGCCAGCAGCGCCCTGGGGATTCGAACAAATGAAGCTTTCTTT. This sequence encodes CASSALGIRTNEAFF.

V and J are TRBV1 and TRBJ1-6; the table names TRBD1, a call not compared with the DNA. TRBV1 is a documented pseudogene. The CDR3 is 16 amino acids. The CDR3 bases are TGCACCAGCAGCCAAGATTGTGGACAGGGGGGTTCACCCCTCCACTTT. This gives the protein CTSSQDCGQGGSPLHF.

The V call is TRBV24-1, the J call TRBJ1-1; D is possibly TRBD1 (5 bases). The CDR3 has 12 residues. CDR1 and CDR2 (germline): KGHDR, SFDVKD. V lost 0 bases and J lost 11, with 9 bases in between. CDR3 coding DNA: TGTGCCACCAGTGATTTGGCAGGGAGGGCTTTCTTT. Its protein is CATSDLAGRAFF.

This chain joins TRBV14 and TRBJ2-4, with 7 positions matching TRBD1. Germline assignment: CDR1 SGHDN and CDR2 FVKESK. Trimming cost V 1 base and J 2 bases; bases outside gene matches: 8. The CDR3 runs 17 residues. The CDR3, as DNA: TGTGCCAGCAGCCAAGGAAAGGGGGCTGTCACCAAAAACATTCAGTACTTC. Its translation: CASSQGKGAVTKNIQYF.

V usage is TRBV7-2 and J usage is TRBJ1-2, with TRBD1 matching 10 bases. V shed 1 base, J shed 2 bases, and the junction held 10 bases outside the gene matches. This CDR3 region has 18 residues. Germline CDR1 and CDR2: SGHTA and FQGNSA. The CDR3 nucleotides read TGTGCCAGCAGCTTAGGCGGGACAGGGGTAACGTCAAACTATGGCTACACCTTC. This translates into CASSLGGTGVTSNYGYTF.